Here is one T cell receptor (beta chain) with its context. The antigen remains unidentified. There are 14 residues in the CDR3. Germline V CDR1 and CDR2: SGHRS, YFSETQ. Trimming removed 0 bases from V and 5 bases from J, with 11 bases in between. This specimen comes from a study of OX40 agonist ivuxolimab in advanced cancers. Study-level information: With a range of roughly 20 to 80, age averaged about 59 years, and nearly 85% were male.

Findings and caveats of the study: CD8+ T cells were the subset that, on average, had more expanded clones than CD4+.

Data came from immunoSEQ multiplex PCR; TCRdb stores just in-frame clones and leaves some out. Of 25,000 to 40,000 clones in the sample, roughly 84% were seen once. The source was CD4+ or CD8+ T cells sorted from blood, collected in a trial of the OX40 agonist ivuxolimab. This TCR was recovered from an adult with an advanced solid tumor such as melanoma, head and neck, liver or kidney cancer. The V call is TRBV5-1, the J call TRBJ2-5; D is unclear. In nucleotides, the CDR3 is TGCGCCAGCAGCTTGGCGTGGGGAAGGGAGACCCAGTACTTC. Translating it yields CASSLAWGRETQYF.